This passage covers 9 T cell receptor beta chains from one sample sequenced in a study of immune characterization of retroperitoneal liposarcoma. TCRdb fed the PCR reads into MiXCR, producing one record per CDR3 protein. The sample gives 7,000 to 8,000 distinct CDR3 sequences, almost 30% of which show up once; around 15% is in the top ten. The specimen was blood. The receptors originated from a male donor with retroperitoneal liposarcoma.

This clonotype was recorded many times. CDR3 sequence reads: CASSSGQVLSSYNEQFF. The CDR3 bases are TGCGCCAGCAGTTCCGGACAGGTTTTAAGCTCCTACAATGAGCAGTTCTTC. V gene TRBV5-1 combines with J gene TRBJ2-1, with 7 bases identical to TRBD1. The CDR3 covers 17 residues. Germline V CDR1 and CDR2: SGHRS, YFSETQ. V was pared by 5 bases and J by 0 bases, with 11 bases of the junction left unmatched.

The genes are TRBV20-1 and TRBJ2-3; 7 bases are a match to TRBD2. V lost 1 base, J lost 2 bases, and 3 bases stayed unmatched. The CDR3 has 14 amino acids. Germline V lookup: CDR1 DFQATT, CDR2 SNEGSKA (reference sequence). The CDR3 sequence: CSARGTRATDTQYF. The CDR3, as DNA: TGCAGTGCTAGAGGGACTAGGGCCACAGATACGCAGTATTTT.

This chain uses TRBV7-2 with TRBJ2-3, with a possible D match to TRBD1 (6 bases). CDR3 length equals 15 residues. V was cut by 6 bases and J by 2 bases, with 15 bases left in between. The germline CDR1 and CDR2 sequences are SGHTA and FQGNSA. For the CDR3, the DNA is TGTGCCAGCAGTTACAGGGCGGTTTCCACAGATACGCAGTATTTT. Protein: CASSYRAVSTDTQYF. The complete variable domain, with remaining parts taken from reference TRBV7-2 and TRBJ2-3, reads GAGVSQSPSNKVTEKGKDVELRCDPISGHTALYWYRQSLGQGLEFLIYFQGNSAPDKSGLPSDRFSAERTGGSVSTLTIQRTQQEDSAVYLCASSYRAVSTDTQYFGPGTRLTVL.

Notes on this clonotype: A much larger clone differs by one base, so this may be a read error. In this CDR3 the conserved last residue, phenylalanine or tryptophan, is missing, so a read error is likely. V gene TRBV6-6 combines with J gene TRBJ1-3; no definite D call. With 5 bases removed from V and 0 bases from J, the gap between germline ends came to 8 bases. The CDR3 contains 14 residues. Germline CDR1 is MNHNY and CDR2 is SVGAGI (reference sequence). CDR3 protein: CASSASSSGNTIYI. DNA for the CDR3: TGTGCCAGCAGTGCCTCAAGCTCTGGAAACACCATATATATT.

This clonotype was recorded a few times. The chain is built from TRBV6-1 and TRBJ2-1, with TRBD1 identical over 9 bases. The J call could be wrong; TRBJ2-5 is a better fit for the DNA end. This CDR3 spans 14 amino acids. In germline, CDR1 is MNHNS, CDR2 SASEGT. This chain's CDR3 is CASTPDRGQETQYF. The CDR3 DNA reads as TGTGCCAGCACCCCGGACAGGGGACAAGAGACCCAGTACTTC.

The chain couples TRBV6-4 to TRBJ1-2; 9 bases are shared with TRBD1. Germline loops: CDR1 MRHNA, CDR2 SNTAGT. The CDR3 is made up of 14 amino acids. Trimming took 6 bases from V and 7 from J; bases not matched to a gene: 9. The CDR3 region is CASRTRQGQGGYTF. The CDR3, as DNA: TGTGCCAGCAGAACCCGACAGGGACAGGGTGGCTACACCTTC.

In this sample, this clonotype turned up many times. A much larger clone lies a single base off, so this may be a read error. V usage is TRBV6-1 and J usage is TRBJ2-1; D call uncertain. The DNA end lines up better with TRBJ2-7; the J call may be wrong. Per germline, CDR1 MNHNS and CDR2 SASEGT. The CDR3 contains 16 residues. The CDR3 DNA is TGTGCCAGCAGTCCCGCGACGGCGGTGACCTACAATGAGCAGTACTTC. As protein: CASSPATAVTYNEQYF.

This clonotype qualifies as medium-sized. This chain joins TRBV6-1 and TRBJ1-1, with D unresolved. The germline CDR1 and CDR2 sequences are MNHNS and SASEGT. CDR3 length: 15 amino acids. The V gene lost 7 bases and the J gene lost 4 bases, with 19 bases spanning the gap. The CDR3 DNA follows: TGTGCCAGCACCCGAAAGGCTGGAGCGCCCACTGAAGCTTTCTTT. Protein product: CASTRKAGAPTEAFF.

The chain has TRBV6-6 and TRBJ1-1; unclear D gene. Per germline, CDR1 MNHNY and CDR2 SVGAGI (reference sequence). The CDR3 totals 13 residues. V was clipped by 2 bases and J by 3 bases, with 7 bases between them. In nucleotides, the CDR3 is TGTGCCAGCAGTTACGACCGCCACACTGAAGCTTTCTTT. Protein sequence: CASSYDRHTEAFF.